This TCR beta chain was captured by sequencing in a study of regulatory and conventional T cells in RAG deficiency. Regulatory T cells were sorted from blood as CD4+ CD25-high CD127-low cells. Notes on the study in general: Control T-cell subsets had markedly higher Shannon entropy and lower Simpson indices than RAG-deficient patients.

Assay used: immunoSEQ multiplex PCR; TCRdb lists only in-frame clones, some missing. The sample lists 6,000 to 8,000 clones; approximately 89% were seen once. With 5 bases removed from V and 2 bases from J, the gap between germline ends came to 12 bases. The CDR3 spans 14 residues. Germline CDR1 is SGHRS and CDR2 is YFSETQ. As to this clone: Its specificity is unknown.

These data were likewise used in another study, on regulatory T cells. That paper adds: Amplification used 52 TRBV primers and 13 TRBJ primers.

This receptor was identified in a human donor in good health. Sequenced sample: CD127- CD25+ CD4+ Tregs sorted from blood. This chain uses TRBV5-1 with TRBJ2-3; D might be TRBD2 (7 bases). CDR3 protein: CASRGGLFTDTQYF. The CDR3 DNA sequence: TGCGCCAGCAGAGGGGGACTATTCACAGATACGCAGTATTTT.